Given below is one TCR beta chain in context. Its antigen remains unknown. Template-switching 5'RACE yielded the TCR cDNA; a universal primer site and UMIs were added in the process. TCRdb analysed the 5' RACE reads with MiXCR anew, one entry per CDR3 protein. The sample yields tens of thousands of distinct CDR3 sequences, around 7.3% seen once. Losses at the gene ends were 6 bases for V and 3 bases for J; bases not matched to a gene: 12. The CDR3 runs 17 residues. Germline CDR1 is SEHNR and CDR2 is FQNEAQ (reference sequence). These data are taken from a study of T cells after yellow fever vaccination. For the study at large: The authors prepared low-cell-number fractions using SMART-Seq v4 Ultra Low Input. Points from the study as a whole: Within FACS-sorted repertoires, abundant clonotypes contaminating from the bulk population could be present.

This receptor was obtained from a man aged 25 to 45 who received the YFV17D yellow fever vaccine. The specimen was CD8+ T cells sorted from PBMCs, collected on the day of the yellow fever booster vaccination. The chain carries TRBV7-9 and TRBJ2-5; 11 bases are shared with TRBD2. CDR3: CASRAGTSGQPKETQYF. The CDR3 nucleotides read TGTGCCAGCAGAGCTGGGACTAGCGGACAACCTAAAGAGACCCAGTACTTC.